The 10 T cell receptor beta chains below all came from one sample that was sequenced in a study of T-cell reconstitution after alpha-beta-depleted transplantation in children. This sample's TCRbeta library carried unique molecular identifier barcodes. In TCRdb, the PCR reads were re-called with MiXCR into one record per CDR3 protein. In the table there are about 690,000 distinct CDR3 sequences, 16% of which are singletons. Source: PBMCs from the stem cell graft donor, taken from the stem cell graft. The receptors derive from a human donor who donated a stem cell graft to a child with acute myeloid leukemia.

In this sample, this clonotype turned up a few times. The chain uses TRBV5-5 and TRBJ2-1; possibly TRBD2 for D (6 bases). CDR3 length equals 13 residues. CDR1 is SGHKS and CDR2 is YYEKEE in the germline V gene (reference sequence). Trimming stripped 3 bases from V and 5 bases from J, with 9 bases between. CDR3 region: CASSYWRDNEQFF. CDR3 nucleotide sequence: TGTGCCAGCAGCTACTGGAGGGACAATGAGCAGTTCTTC.

The chain uses TRBV7-7 and TRBJ2-1, with D uncertain. V lost 1 base to trimming and J lost 8 bases, with 9 bases between them. The CDR3 is 13 residues long. Germline V gene sequence: CDR1 SSHAT, CDR2 FNYEAQ (reference sequence). The CDR3 region is CASSLGRPYEQFF. CDR3 nucleotide sequence: TGTGCCAGCAGCTTAGGCCGACCCTATGAGCAGTTCTTC.

This chain uses TRBV7-8 with TRBJ2-2; the D gene could be TRBD1 or TRBD2 (5 bases each). V dropped 5 bases and J dropped 4 bases, with 17 bases sitting between them. The CDR3 contains 16 residues. Germline CDR1 is SGHVS and CDR2 is FQNEAQ. CDR3 DNA: TGTGCCAGCAGCCCACAGGATGCGGGCTTCACCGGGGAGCTGTTTTTT. Residues: CASSPQDAGFTGELFF.

The rearrangement links TRBV20-1 to TRBJ1-1, with D uncertain. The V gene's germline CDR1 is DFQATT and CDR2 SNEGSKA (reference sequence). Trimming removed 4 bases at V and 0 bases at J, with 15 bases between. There are 15 residues in the CDR3. The CDR3 DNA reads as TGCAGTGCTAACCCCTCCACACGAGTGAACACTGAAGCTTTCTTT. This gives the protein CSANPSTRVNTEAFF.

Ten or more counts support this clonotype. V usage is TRBV29-1 and J usage is TRBJ1-4; 7 positions agree with TRBD1. CDR3 size: 12 residues. V shed 7 bases and J 8 bases; nucleotides not matched to a gene: 7. Germline CDR1 SQVTM, CDR2 ANQGSEA. CDR3 DNA: TGCAGCGGTAGCAGGGGGGGGGAAAAACTGTTTTTT. Protein: CSGSRGGEKLFF. The full variable domain, with the rest looked up from reference TRBV29-1 and TRBJ1-4, is SAVISQKPSRDICQRGTSLTIQCQVDSQVTMMFWYRQQPGQSLTLIATANQGSEATYESGFVIDKFPISRPNLTFSTLTVSNMSPEDSSIYLCSGSRGGEKLFFGSGTQLSVL.

The chain couples TRBV20-1 to TRBJ2-1; either TRBD1 or TRBD2 may fit D (6 bases each). The ends were cut back, 5 bases at V and 9 bases at J, with 14 bases in the middle. CDR1 is DFQATT and CDR2 is SNEGSKA in the germline V gene (reference sequence). The CDR3 has 12 residues. The CDR3 region has the DNA TGCAGTGCTGTCGACAGGCGGGGTGAGCAGTTCTTC. Translating it yields CSAVDRRGEQFF.

This clonotype was seen at least ten times. As DNA, the CDR3 is TGCAGTGCAGATAGCGGGGCAGTAGAATCACCCCTCCACTTT. This translates into CSADSGAVESPLHF. V and J are TRBV20-1 and TRBJ1-6, with D maybe TRBD1 (5 bases). In germline, CDR1 is DFQATT, CDR2 SNEGSKA (reference sequence). Trimming cost V 6 bases and J 10 bases, with 19 bases left between them. The CDR3 is 14 residues long.

For this clonotype: Just one base apart from a much larger clone, this may be a read error. The rearrangement links TRBV20-1 to TRBJ1-5, with TRBD1 matching over 8 bases. The V segment lost 3 bases and the J segment 7 bases; nucleotides outside the gene matches: 11. CDR1 and CDR2 from the germline V gene are DFQATT and SNEGSKA (reference sequence). The CDR3 extends over 15 amino acids. The CDR3, as DNA: TGCAGTGCTAGCGGCCTAGGCAGGGGGCCACAGCCCCAGCATTTT. Translation: CSASGLGRGPQPQHF.

This sequence joins TRBV5-5 and TRBJ1-3; TRBD1 is a possible D gene (5 bases). Trimming stripped 2 bases from V and 2 bases from J, with 8 bases between. The V gene's germline CDR1 is SGHKS and CDR2 YYEKEE (reference sequence). The CDR3 is made up of 14 amino acids. CDR3 amino acids: CASSFDRPGNTIYF. CDR3 sequence (DNA): TGTGCCAGCAGCTTTGACAGACCTGGAAACACCATATATTTT.

The chain is built from TRBV5-1 and TRBJ1-1; the D gene is possibly TRBD1 (6 bases). V was cut by 2 bases and J by 7 bases, with 21 bases left in between. The germline gives CDR1 SGHRS, CDR2 YFSETQ. CDR3 size: 16 residues. CDR3 coding DNA: TGCGCCAGCAGCTTTCTACAGGGACAAGTCACTGTTGAAGCTTTCTTT. Protein product: CASSFLQGQVTVEAFF.